This TCR beta chain was profiled in a study of T cell repertoires in cytomegalovirus infection. The overall study: Researchers turned to recently identified HLA-C-restricted CMV epitopes as well as well-studied HLA-B-restricted ones. Both a matching HLA type and CMV infection were indicated by public TCR beta signatures.

In the case of this clonotype: Its antigen remains unidentified.

Findings and limits, study-wide: HLA-C-restricted CMV clonotypes gave the most frequent clonotype in two of eight donors. Identification of carriers of CMV plus the relevant HLA was achieved through cumulative public TCR beta family frequency.

TCRdb itself ran the reads through MiXCR, one entry per CDR3 protein. The sample consists of approximately 1,000,000 distinct CDR3 sequences, roughly 31% of them appearing once. CDR1 MDHEN and CDR2 SYDVKM come from the germline V gene. With 5 bases clipped from V and 4 bases from J, the junction kept 7 bases outside the gene matches. The CDR3 extends over 14 amino acids. Sequenced material: cultured CD8+ T cells from PBMCs, taken from culture after CMV antigen stimulation. This sequence originates from a human donor in good health (CMV status not recorded). Some clones in this sample may be carry-over from other donors' samples. J is TRBJ1-1 and V is TRBV28; 7 bases align to TRBD1. The CDR3 DNA follows: TGTGCCAGCAGTGCCCAACAGGGGAGCACTGAAGCTTTCTTT. Its translation is CASSAQQGSTEAFF.